A selection of T cell receptor beta chains follows, all from one sample in a study of cytotoxic CD8 clonotypes in ibrutinib-treated CLL. Assay used: immunoSEQ multiplex PCR; TCRdb lists only in-frame clones, some missing. The sample shows around 140,000 clones, about 80% of them seen only once. The material sequenced was PBMCs, taken after 24 months of ibrutinib treatment. The origin of the receptors is a human donor with chronic lymphocytic leukemia. The CDR3 runs from the conserved cysteine through the conserved F or W. Fields, in order: CDR3 DNA, CDR3 protein, CDR3 length, J gene, D gene, clone size, V gene. D genes are given only for firm matches. A row's size may be missing; if present it is once, few, many or a size class.

CDR3nt: TGTGCCAGCAGTTACTCGAGCGGGCCCACTGAAGCTTTCTTT
CDR3aa: CASSYSSGPTEAFF
len: 14
j_gene: TRBJ1-1
d_gene: .
abundance: .
v_gene: TRBV6-6

CDR3nt: TGTGCCAGCGGCTCGGGCGGGAGTTCCTACAATGAGCAGTTCTTC
CDR3aa: CASGSGGSSYNEQFF
len: 15
j_gene: TRBJ2-1
d_gene: TRBD2
abundance: .
v_gene: TRBV2

CDR3nt: TGCGCCAGCAGCCCCGGAGTAGCGGGGTCCACAGATACGCAGTATTTT
CDR3aa: CASSPGVAGSTDTQYF
len: 16
j_gene: TRBJ2-3
d_gene: TRBD2
abundance: once
v_gene: TRBV5-1

CDR3nt: TGTGCCAGTAGTATAGTGGGCAGGGGTGAGCCCCAGCATTTT
CDR3aa: CASSIVGRGEPQHF
len: 14
j_gene: TRBJ1-5
d_gene: .
abundance: .
v_gene: TRBV19

CDR3nt: TGCGCCAGCAGCTGGGGGGACAGGGGACTTATGAACACTGAAGCTTTCTTT
CDR3aa: CASSWGDRGLMNTEAFF
len: 17
j_gene: TRBJ1-1
d_gene: TRBD1
abundance: .
v_gene: TRBV5-1

CDR3nt: TGTGCCAGCGCTTGGGGGTACCAAGAGACCCAGTACTTC
CDR3aa: CASAWGYQETQYF
len: 13
j_gene: TRBJ2-5
d_gene: .
abundance: once
v_gene: TRBV7-2

CDR3nt: TGTGCCAGCAGCTTAGACGGGGGGACAGGGGCGGCCGGGGAGCTGTTTTTT
CDR3aa: CASSLDGGTGAAGELFF
len: 17
j_gene: TRBJ2-2
d_gene: TRBD1
abundance: .
v_gene: TRBV7-2

CDR3nt: TGCGCCAGCAGCTTGCGGCAGGGAGACGAGCAGTACTTC
CDR3aa: CASSLRQGDEQYF
len: 13
j_gene: TRBJ2-7
d_gene: .
abundance: few
v_gene: TRBV5-1

CDR3nt: TGTGCCAGTAGTCCCCGGGTAGCGGGGCACTCTGGGGCCAACGTCCTGACTTTC
CDR3aa: CASSPRVAGHSGANVLTF
len: 18
j_gene: TRBJ2-6
d_gene: TRBD2
abundance: .
v_gene: TRBV19

CDR3nt: TGTGCCAGCAGCTTAGGGGGGGCCTCCTACGAGCAGTACTTC
CDR3aa: CASSLGGASYEQYF
len: 14
j_gene: TRBJ2-7
d_gene: .
abundance: .
v_gene: TRBV11-1

CDR3nt: TGTGCCACTCTAGCGGGGGGCATCACAGATACGCAGTATTTT
CDR3aa: CATLAGGITDTQYF
len: 14
j_gene: TRBJ2-3
d_gene: TRBD2
abundance: .
v_gene: TRBV5-4

CDR3nt: TGTGCCAGCAGCTTAGCAGGAGGACTAGCGGGAGGGGGAAGGTTCTTC
CDR3aa: CASSLAGGLAGGGRFF
len: 16
j_gene: TRBJ2-1
d_gene: TRBD2
abundance: .
v_gene: TRBV11-2

CDR3nt: TGTGCCAGCGGAGACAGGTTTTGGGGCTACACCTTC
CDR3aa: CASGDRFWGYTF
len: 12
j_gene: TRBJ1-2
d_gene: .
abundance: .
v_gene: TRBV9

CDR3nt: TGTGCCAGCACCCCCCAGGGGCCTTCTGGAAACACCATATATTTT
CDR3aa: CASTPQGPSGNTIYF
len: 15
j_gene: TRBJ1-3
d_gene: .
abundance: .
v_gene: TRBV28

CDR3nt: TGTGCCTGGAGTGTCGCGAGCGGGGCCCAGTACTTC
CDR3aa: CAWSVASGAQYF
len: 12
j_gene: TRBJ2-5
d_gene: TRBD2
abundance: .
v_gene: TRBV30

CDR3nt: TGCGCCAGCAGCTTGGACGGGCCCAACAATGAGCAGTTCTTC
CDR3aa: CASSLDGPNNEQFF
len: 14
j_gene: TRBJ2-1
d_gene: .
abundance: .
v_gene: TRBV5-1

CDR3nt: TGTGCCAGCAGCTTAGCGAGGACAGATACGCAGTATTTT
CDR3aa: CASSLARTDTQYF
len: 13
j_gene: TRBJ2-3
d_gene: .
abundance: .
v_gene: TRBV7-2

CDR3nt: TGTGCCATCAGTGAGTCGACCGGCAGGGAGATCCATGGCTACACCTTC
CDR3aa: CAISESTGREIHGYTF
len: 16
j_gene: TRBJ1-2
d_gene: .
abundance: .
v_gene: TRBV10-3

CDR3nt: TGTGCCAGCAGGCACCGGGACGGCTATCAGCCCCAGCATTTT
CDR3aa: CASRHRDGYQPQHF
len: 14
j_gene: TRBJ1-5
d_gene: .
abundance: .
v_gene: TRBV28

CDR3nt: TGTGCCAGTAGTGGGACAGACGAACAGCCCCAGCATTTT
CDR3aa: CASSGTDEQPQHF
len: 13
j_gene: TRBJ1-5
d_gene: TRBD1
abundance: few
v_gene: TRBV19

CDR3nt: TGTGCCAGCAGGACCAATCAAGAGACCCAGTACTTC
CDR3aa: CASRTNQETQYF
len: 12
j_gene: TRBJ2-5
d_gene: .
abundance: .
v_gene: TRBV18

CDR3nt: TGTGCCAGCAGCCAAGATGGGGGTATTGGAGCTTTCTTT
CDR3aa: CASSQDGGIGAFF
len: 13
j_gene: TRBJ1-1
d_gene: .
abundance: few
v_gene: TRBV14

CDR3nt: TGTGCCAGCCGGGACAGCCATGGCTACACCTTC
CDR3aa: CASRDSHGYTF
len: 11
j_gene: TRBJ1-2
d_gene: TRBD1
abundance: .
v_gene: TRBV18

CDR3nt: TGTGCCTGGAGTGGGACCCCCCTAGGGTACGAGCAGTACTTC
CDR3aa: CAWSGTPLGYEQYF
len: 14
j_gene: TRBJ2-7
d_gene: .
abundance: few
v_gene: TRBV30

CDR3nt: TGTGCCAGCAGTCTCGGACATGGGCGAGAGCCCCAGCATTTT
CDR3aa: CASSLGHGREPQHF
len: 14
j_gene: TRBJ1-5
d_gene: .
abundance: .
v_gene: TRBV6-1

CDR3nt: TGTGCCACCAGCAAGGGAGGAGGGACAGTCTATGGCTACACCTTC
CDR3aa: CATSKGGGTVYGYTF
len: 15
j_gene: TRBJ1-2
d_gene: TRBD1
abundance: few
v_gene: TRBV15

CDR3nt: TGTGCCAGCAGCACCAAGGGAGTAGCTAACTATGGCTACACCTTC
CDR3aa: CASSTKGVANYGYTF
len: 15
j_gene: TRBJ1-2
d_gene: .
abundance: .
v_gene: TRBV7-2

CDR3nt: TGTGCCAGCAGCCAAGATGGCATATCGGTATTAGAGACCCAGTACTTC
CDR3aa: CASSQDGISVLETQYF
len: 16
j_gene: TRBJ2-5
d_gene: .
abundance: .
v_gene: TRBV4-2

CDR3nt: TGTGCCAGCAGGGACGGACAGGACGGCCCCTATGGCTACACCTTC
CDR3aa: CASRDGQDGPYGYTF
len: 15
j_gene: TRBJ1-2
d_gene: TRBD1
abundance: .
v_gene: TRBV28

CDR3nt: TGTGCCAGCAGTCTAACAGTGACCCAGCATTTT
CDR3aa: CASSLTVTQHF
len: 11
j_gene: TRBJ1-5
d_gene: .
abundance: .
v_gene: TRBV28

CDR3nt: TGTGCCAGCAGCTTTGGGCTAGCGGGGGCGGGTGAGCAGTTCTTC
CDR3aa: CASSFGLAGAGEQFF
len: 15
j_gene: TRBJ2-1
d_gene: TRBD2
abundance: .
v_gene: TRBV7-2

CDR3nt: TGTGCCAGTAGTCCCGGGGGGGCCTCAGGGAGGGCCCAGCATTTT
CDR3aa: CASSPGGASGRAQHF
len: 15
j_gene: TRBJ1-5
d_gene: .
abundance: few
v_gene: TRBV19

CDR3nt: TGTGCCAGCAGTTTAACGGGGGCAGGCCCCGAGAATCAGCCCCAGCATTTT
CDR3aa: CASSLTGAGPENQPQHF
len: 17
j_gene: TRBJ1-5
d_gene: .
abundance: .
v_gene: TRBV28

CDR3nt: TGTGCCAGCTCACCACTTAGGGGGGACTCACCCCTCCACTTT
CDR3aa: CASSPLRGDSPLHF
len: 14
j_gene: TRBJ1-6
d_gene: .
abundance: few
v_gene: TRBV18

CDR3nt: TGCGCCAGCAGCTTGGGGGCAGGGCATAACTATGGCTACACCTTC
CDR3aa: CASSLGAGHNYGYTF
len: 15
j_gene: TRBJ1-2
d_gene: .
abundance: .
v_gene: TRBV5-1

CDR3nt: TGTGCTAGCAGCTTGTCTGTAGCGGGTGAGCAGTACTTC
CDR3aa: CASSLSVAGEQYF
len: 13
j_gene: TRBJ2-7
d_gene: TRBD2
abundance: .
v_gene: TRBV7-7

CDR3nt: TGTGCCAGCAGCCCGCAGGGGGTCGAGCAGTACTTC
CDR3aa: CASSPQGVEQYF
len: 12
j_gene: TRBJ2-7
d_gene: TRBD1
abundance: .
v_gene: TRBV6-5

CDR3nt: TGTGCCAGCTCACCAACGGGGAACACTGAAGCTTTCTTT
CDR3aa: CASSPTGNTEAFF
len: 13
j_gene: TRBJ1-1
d_gene: .
abundance: .
v_gene: TRBV18

CDR3nt: TGTGCCACCAGACAGCCCAACACTGAAGCTTTCTTT
CDR3aa: CATRQPNTEAFF
len: 12
j_gene: TRBJ1-1
d_gene: .
abundance: .
v_gene: TRBV10-3

CDR3nt: TGTGCCAGTAGTATATGGCCACCTGGGGCCTACGAGCAGTACTTC
CDR3aa: CASSIWPPGAYEQYF
len: 15
j_gene: TRBJ2-7
d_gene: .
abundance: .
v_gene: TRBV19

CDR3nt: TGTGCCAGCAGGGAGGGGCTAGCGGGAGACGCGGGAAACATTCAGTACTTC
CDR3aa: CASREGLAGDAGNIQYF
len: 17
j_gene: TRBJ2-4
d_gene: TRBD2
abundance: .
v_gene: TRBV2

CDR3nt: TGTGCCAGTAGTATAGTGGGAGGCCAGCCATCCAATGAGCAGTTCTTC
CDR3aa: CASSIVGGQPSNEQFF
len: 16
j_gene: TRBJ2-1
d_gene: .
abundance: once
v_gene: TRBV19

CDR3nt: TGTGCCACCAGCAGAGATGAGGGCTGGGGCACAGATACGCAGTATTTT
CDR3aa: CATSRDEGWGTDTQYF
len: 16
j_gene: TRBJ2-3
d_gene: .
abundance: few
v_gene: TRBV15